This T cell receptor beta chain derives from a study of somatic mutations in cytotoxic T cells in rheumatoid arthritis. Study context: The flow sorting of some V beta antibody-stained T-cell populations reached nearly 100% purity, and the sorted populations included V beta1+ cells sequenced for TCRB. Overall study results and limits: Age-matched healthy controls and rheumatoid arthritis patients had CD8+ T-cell clonality that did not differ significantly.

The repertoire was sequenced with immunoSEQ multiplex PCR; TCRdb's copy has only in-frame clones and lacks some. The sample records some 16,000 clones, nearly 80% being singletons. The CDR3 extends over 15 amino acids. Germline V gene sequence: CDR1 GTSNPN, CDR2 SVGIG (reference sequence). V gave up 0 bases and J gave up 2 bases; unmatched junction bases: 7. On this clone itself: The antigen is not known.

This TCR came from an adult with rheumatoid arthritis. V gene TRBV30 combines with J gene TRBJ2-7; TRBD2 agrees at 7 bases. Sequencing was done on a sample of CD8+ T cells sorted from blood. CDR3 amino acids: CAWSVPAGEAYEQYF. In nucleotides, the CDR3 is TGTGCCTGGAGTGTACCCGCGGGAGAGGCCTACGAGCAGTACTTC. Looking up the rest from reference TRBV30 and TRBJ2-7 gives the full variable domain: SQTIHQWPATLVQPVGSPLSLECTVEGTSNPNLYWYRQAAGRGLQLLFYSVGIGQISSEVPQNLSASRPQDRQFILSSKKLLLSDSGFYLCAWSVPAGEAYEQYFGPGTRLTVT.